These 18 T cell receptor beta chains share one sample of origin, sequenced in a study of blood T cell repertoires in COVID-19. Using immunoSEQ multiplex PCR, the repertoire was profiled, and TCRdb retains in-frame clones only, with some absent. This sample carries 200,000 to 250,000 clones, 65% to 90% of them seen once, and the ten largest clones take 2% to 3%. The sample consisted of peripheral blood. The receptors here all came from a woman aged 70-85 years with COVID-19, enrolled during active disease.

This clone showed up just once. J is TRBJ2-5 and V is TRBV20-1; tentatively, D is TRBD1 (5 bases). CDR1 is DFQATT, CDR2 SNEGSKA, per germline (reference sequence). CDR3 length: 12 amino acids. Trimming removed 3 bases from V and 9 bases from J, with 14 bases in between. CDR3 region: CSASPGKESQYF. The DNA for the CDR3 is TGCAGTGCTAGTCCAGGGAAGGAGTCCCAGTACTTC.

This chain uses TRBV5-1 with TRBJ1-1, with 10 positions matching TRBD1. The CDR3 loop spans 16 amino acids. With 1 base clipped from V and 1 base from J, the junction kept 4 bases outside the gene matches. Germline values: CDR1 SGHRS, CDR2 YFSETQ. The CDR3 DNA sequence: TGCGCCAGCAGCTTGTGGGGACAGGGGCCGAACACTGAAGCTTTCTTT. Translating gives CASSLWGQGPNTEAFF.

This clone was counted once. This chain uses TRBV2 with TRBJ2-1; D perhaps matches TRBD2 (5 bases). CDR1 is SNHLY, CDR2 FYNNEI, per germline. V lost 8 bases and J 6 bases, leaving 14 bases between the germline ends. CDR3 length: 13 amino acids. The chain's CDR3 is CASRRWEPNEQFF. The DNA for the CDR3 is TGTGCCAGCCGGCGGTGGGAGCCCAATGAGCAGTTCTTC.

The rearrangement uses TRBV2 and TRBJ2-5; D unclear. From germline, CDR1 is SNHLY and CDR2 FYNNEI. This CDR3 region has 14 residues. V shed 2 bases and J shed 4 bases, with 11 bases lying between them. DNA for the CDR3: TGTGCCAGCAGTGAACTCCGGGTCTCAGAGACCCAGTACTTC. Translation gives CASSELRVSETQYF. The full variable domain, rest sourced from reference TRBV2 and TRBJ2-5, is EPEVTQTPSHQVTQMGQEVILRCVPISNHLYFYWYRQILGQKVEFLVSFYNNEISEKSEIFDDQFSVERPDGSNFTLKIRSTKLEDSAMYFCASSELRVSETQYFGPGTRLLVL.

Concerning this clone itself: One end of the junction is discordant with germline, which a read error may explain. The gene calls are TRBV6-1 and TRBJ1-2; D unresolved. The V gene's germline CDR1 is MNHNS and CDR2 SASEGT. This CDR3 has 12 residues. The CDR3 DNA reads as TGCGCGTCGGGAGATACTAACTATGGCTACACCTTC. Amino acids: CASGDTNYGYTF.

The chain uses TRBV9 and TRBJ2-1; D is ambiguous. Germline CDR1 is SGDLS and CDR2 is YYNGEE. The V and J ends lost 0 bases and 6 bases respectively, with 7 bases between them. The CDR3 spans 13 residues. The CDR3 bases are TGTGCCAGCAGCGTAGACTTGTCCAATGAGCAGTTCTTC. It encodes CASSVDLSNEQFF.

V gene TRBV19 combines with J gene TRBJ1-2; D is ambiguous. The V end was cut by 4 bases, the J end by 2 bases, with 11 bases between. CDR3 length equals 14 residues. The germline CDR1 and CDR2 sequences are LNHDA and SQIVND (reference sequence). DNA for the CDR3: TGTGCCAGTAGTACCTACCTGTGGAACTATGGCTACACCTTC. Its protein product is CASSTYLWNYGYTF.

The V and J genes are TRBV9 and TRBJ2-1; a possible D gene is TRBD2 (6 bases). CDR1 is SGDLS and CDR2 is YYNGEE in the germline V gene. The CDR3 consists of 14 residues. Trimming took off 4 bases at V and 8 bases at J, with 16 bases between the two ends. The DNA of the CDR3 is TGTGCCAGCAGCCCGATGACTAGTAGCGATGAGCAGTTCTTC. Translated: CASSPMTSSDEQFF. The full variable domain, completed using reference TRBV9 and TRBJ2-1, is DSGVTQTPKHLITATGQRVTLRCSPRSGDLSVYWYQQSLDQGLQFLIQYYNGEERAKGNILERFSAQQFPDLHSELNLSSLELGDSALYFCASSPMTSSDEQFFGPGTRLTVL.

The chain is built from TRBV7-2 and TRBJ1-3, with a weak D call TRBD1 (5 bases). CDR1 is SGHTA, CDR2 FQGNSA, per germline. The CDR3 runs to 17 residues. V lost 5 bases, J lost 2 bases, and 19 bases lay in between. As DNA, the CDR3 is TGTGCCAGCAGCCTAGACGTAGGGGTTTCGGCTGGAAACACCATATATTTT. This encodes CASSLDVGVSAGNTIYF.

The chain combines TRBV7-2 with TRBJ2-1; 7 bases line up with TRBD2. Germline V gene sequence: CDR1 SGHTA, CDR2 FQGNSA. After removal of 5 bases from V and 3 bases from J, the junction contained 13 bases not matched to a gene. The CDR3 contains 17 residues. This CDR3 is CASSLRSSGEIYNEQFF. In nucleotides, the CDR3 is TGTGCCAGCAGCCTCCGTTCTAGCGGTGAAATCTACAATGAGCAGTTCTTC.

The sample holds one count of this clone. The chain is built from TRBV7-6 and TRBJ2-3; a possible D gene is TRBD1 (5 bases). The CDR3 runs to 13 residues. Trimming cost V 2 bases and J 5 bases, with 8 bases left between them. Germline values: CDR1 SGHVS, CDR2 FNYEAQ. The CDR3 sequence: CASSLFQGDTQYF. Written as DNA, the CDR3 is TGTGCCAGCAGCTTATTTCAGGGAGATACGCAGTATTTT. Combining the CDR3 with reference TRBV7-6 and TRBJ2-3 gives the whole variable domain GAGVSQSPRYKVTKRGQDVALRCDPISGHVSLYWYRQALGQGPEFLTYFNYEAQQDKSGLPNDRFSAERPEGSISTLTIQRTEQRDSAMYRCASSLFQGDTQYFGPGTRLTVL.

V gene TRBV19 combines with J gene TRBJ1-2; TRBD1 matches at 9 bases. The germline V gene has CDR1 LNHDA and CDR2 SQIVND (reference sequence). CDR3 length: 16 residues. Germline trimming cut 3 bases from V and 10 bases from J; bases unmatched to any gene: 15. The CDR3 DNA follows: TGTGCCAGTAGTATGGGAAGTGGACAGGGGAGATTGGACTACACCTTC. As protein: CASSMGSGQGRLDYTF.

The rearrangement uses TRBV30 and TRBJ1-4; 9 positions match TRBD1. V shed 0 bases and J 8 bases; nucleotides not matched to a gene: 1. Germline V gene data show CDR1 as GTSNPN and CDR2 as SVGIG (reference sequence). The CDR3 extends over 13 amino acids. The CDR3 sequence: CAWSVQGAEKLFF. CDR3 coding DNA: TGTGCCTGGAGTGTACAGGGGGCGGAAAAACTGTTTTTT.

This clone turned up a few times. The V gene is TRBV18, the J gene TRBJ1-1; D is undetermined. V was shortened by 1 base and J by 3 bases, with 12 bases between the two germline ends. CDR1 is KGHSH, CDR2 LQKENI, per germline. The CDR3 covers 15 residues. The CDR3 protein is CASSPRRGKDTEAFF. The CDR3 region has the DNA TGTGCCAGCTCACCACGTCGGGGTAAGGACACTGAAGCTTTCTTT.

The chain uses TRBV18 and TRBJ1-1; the D is unclear. Germline lookup yields CDR1 KGHSH and CDR2 LQKENI. The V end was cut by 5 bases, the J end by 1 base, with 11 bases between. The CDR3 is made up of 14 amino acids. The CDR3 loop reads CASSTSSRNTEAFF. CDR3 DNA: TGTGCCAGCTCAACTAGCTCCAGGAACACTGAAGCTTTCTTT.

The chain couples TRBV27 to TRBJ1-2, with D possibly TRBD1 on 6 matching bases. The length of the CDR3 is 15 residues. Germline V CDR1 and CDR2: MNHEY, SMNVEV (reference sequence). Trimming removed 5 bases from V and 2 bases from J, with 15 bases in between. The chain's CDR3 is CASSPRQERNYGYTF. Here the CDR3 DNA reads TGTGCCAGCAGTCCCCGACAGGAACGGAACTATGGCTACACCTTC.

This chain joins TRBV18 and TRBJ1-5, with 10 bases aligning to TRBD1. CDR3 length equals 15 residues. CDR1 KGHSH and CDR2 LQKENI come from the germline V gene. V shed 4 bases, J shed 10 bases, and the junction held 10 bases outside the gene matches. This chain's CDR3 is CASSLTGTGDKPQHF. DNA for the CDR3: TGTGCCAGCTCACTCACCGGGACAGGGGATAAACCCCAGCATTTT.

The CDR3 loop is CASSLNGLAGKKETQYF. The DNA for the CDR3 is TGTGCCAGCAGTCTGAATGGACTAGCGGGGAAAAAAGAGACCCAGTACTTC. The chain has TRBV4-2 and TRBJ2-5, with 12 bases fitting TRBD2. The V gene's germline CDR1 is LGHNA and CDR2 YNFKEQ. The CDR3 runs 17 residues. The trim removed 6 bases at V and 3 bases at J, leaving 11 bases unmatched.